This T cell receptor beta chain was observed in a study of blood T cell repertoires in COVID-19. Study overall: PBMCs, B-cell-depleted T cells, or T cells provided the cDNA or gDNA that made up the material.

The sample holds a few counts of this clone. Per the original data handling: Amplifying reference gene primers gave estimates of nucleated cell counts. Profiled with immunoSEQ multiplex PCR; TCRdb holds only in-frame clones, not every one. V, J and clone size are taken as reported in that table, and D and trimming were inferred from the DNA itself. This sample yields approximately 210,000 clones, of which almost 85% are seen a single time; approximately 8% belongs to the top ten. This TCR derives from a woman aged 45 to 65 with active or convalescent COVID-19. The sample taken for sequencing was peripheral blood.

CDR3 amino acids: CASSPGQSDEQYF. For the CDR3, the DNA is TGTGCCAGCAGCCCGGGACAGTCCGACGAGCAGTACTTC. The chain joins TRBV5-4 to TRBJ2-7; 7 bases match TRBD1. The CDR3 has 13 amino acids. V was pared by 4 bases and J by 5 bases, with 6 bases of the junction left unmatched. Germline values: CDR1 SGHNT, CDR2 YYREEE (reference sequence). The variable domain in full, completed from reference TRBV5-4 and TRBJ2-7, reads ETGVTQSPTHLIKTRGQQVTLRCSSQSGHNTVSWYQQALGQGPQFIFQYYREEENGRGNFPPRFSGLQFPNYSSELNVNALELDDSALYLCASSPGQSDEQYFGPGTRLTVT.